The 16 T cell receptor beta chains presented below share a single source sample, sequenced in a study of post-analysis software for immune sequencing data. Incorporated into the TCR beta cDNA libraries were unique molecular identifiers, which served to reduce PCR and sequencing biases. In TCRdb, the PCR reads were re-called with MiXCR into one record per CDR3 protein. The data show about 770,000 distinct CDR3 sequences, roughly 50% seen once. No antigen has been identified for these receptors. Whole-study findings and limits: The study found TRBV5-6, TRBV5-1 and TRBV20-1 among roughly 5 TRBV segments more frequent in patients than controls.

Sample: blood. These receptor sequences come from a girl between 10 and 17 years old with multiple sclerosis.

The J gene is TRBJ1-5, the V gene TRBV15, with D possibly being TRBD1 (6 bases). The V end was cut by 5 bases, the J end by 1 base, with 12 bases between. The CDR3 runs to 15 residues. Germline V lookup: CDR1 LNHNV, CDR2 YYDKDF (reference sequence). The CDR3 coding sequence is TGTGCCACCAGCGCGTCAGGGGCGAGCAATCAGCCCCAGCATTTT. Amino acid sequence: CATSASGASNQPQHF.

A few counts support this clonotype. The J gene is TRBJ2-5, the V gene TRBV28, with 11 bases fitting TRBD2. The J call may be faulty, since TRBJ2-7 better matches the DNA end. Per the germline V gene, CDR1 is MDHEN and CDR2 is SYDVKM. This CDR3 has 15 amino acids. The CDR3 DNA reads as TGTGCCAGCAGTTTACTAGCGGGAGGTCGAGACGAGCAGTACTTC. The encoded protein is CASSLLAGGRDEQYF.

The DNA for the CDR3 is TGCAGTGCCAGACTCGGGGGACTAGCGGGAAGGGAGACCCAGTACTTC. Translated, it gives CSARLGGLAGRETQYF. J is TRBJ2-5 and V is TRBV20-1; TRBD2 matches at 13 bases. The CDR3 consists of 16 residues. The V segment lost 6 bases and the J segment 5 bases; nucleotides outside the gene matches: 12. Germline CDR1 DFQATT, CDR2 SNEGSKA (reference sequence).

The genes are TRBV3-1 and TRBJ2-3; D ambiguous. Trimming removed 4 bases at V and 7 bases at J, with 9 bases between. Germline V gives CDR1 LGHDT, CDR2 YNNKEL (reference sequence). There are 12 residues in the CDR3. CDR3 region: CASSLRDHTQYF. The CDR3 coding sequence is TGTGCCAGCAGCCTCCGCGACCATACGCAGTATTTT.

The V call is TRBV15, the J call TRBJ2-5; D remains unclear. This CDR3 is 14 amino acids long. Germline values: CDR1 LNHNV, CDR2 YYDKDF (reference sequence). V lost 4 bases, J lost 4 bases, and 13 bases lay in between. The CDR3 DNA reads as TGTGCCACCAGCAAGACCATCTCGGCAGAGACCCAGTACTTC. This gives the protein CATSKTISAETQYF.

This chain connects TRBV7-9 to TRBJ1-6, with TRBD1 matching over 12 bases. Trimming at V came to 7 bases and at J to 10 bases, leaving 5 bases not matched to a gene. This CDR3 region has 14 residues. Germline V CDR1 and CDR2: SEHNR, FQNEAQ (reference sequence). CDR3 amino acids: CASNGDRGLSPLHF. The CDR3 DNA sequence: TGTGCCAGCAACGGGGACAGGGGGCTGTCACCCCTCCACTTT.

This clonotype was detected ten times or more. The gene calls are TRBV20-1 and TRBJ2-5; TRBD1 aligns across 8 bases. The CDR3 contains 13 residues. V shed 4 bases, J shed 5 bases, and the junction held 6 bases outside the gene matches. Germline CDR1 reads DFQATT; CDR2 reads SNEGSKA (reference sequence). CDR3 DNA: TGCAGTGCTACAGGACAGGGAGCGGAGACCCAGTACTTC. This encodes CSATGQGAETQYF.

This clonotype turned up a few times. The V and J genes are TRBV29-1 and TRBJ1-3, with a tentative D call TRBD1 (5 bases). The germline V gene has CDR1 SQVTM and CDR2 ANQGSEA. Trimming took off 6 bases at V and 0 bases at J, with 9 bases between the two ends. The CDR3 has 13 residues. The CDR3 sequence: CSVTAHSGNTIYF. In DNA, the CDR3 is TGCAGCGTGACAGCGCACTCTGGAAACACCATATATTTT.

The gene calls are TRBV20-1 and TRBJ1-1, with a tentative D call TRBD1 (6 bases). CDR3 length: 13 residues. Germline V gene sequence: CDR1 DFQATT, CDR2 SNEGSKA (reference sequence). V lost 3 bases to trimming and J lost 10 bases, with 18 bases between them. The CDR3 here is CSARPRQVWGAFF. The CDR3 region has the DNA TGCAGTGCTAGGCCGAGACAGGTTTGGGGAGCTTTCTTT.

The chain couples TRBV5-1 to TRBJ2-1, with D maybe TRBD1 (6 bases). The CDR3 covers 17 residues. Trimming cost V 2 bases and J 6 bases, with 21 bases left between them. Per germline, CDR1 SGHRS and CDR2 YFSETQ. The CDR3 is CASSLQGLVDTSNEQFF. CDR3 DNA: TGCGCCAGCAGCTTACAGGGCTTGGTAGACACTAGCAATGAGCAGTTCTTC.

This rearrangement joins TRBV7-2 to TRBJ2-5; possible D gene TRBD1, 8 bases. V was clipped by 5 bases and J by 3 bases, with 10 bases between them. The length of the CDR3 is 13 residues. Per germline, CDR1 SGHTA and CDR2 FQGNSA. The CDR3 reads CASSTGGEETQYF. The DNA for the CDR3 is TGTGCCAGCAGCACAGGGGGGGAAGAGACCCAGTACTTC.

This chain uses TRBV11-2 with TRBJ2-7; D not resolved. The CDR3 has 13 residues. Trimming pared 3 bases from V and 1 base from J, leaving 7 bases between. Germline-derived CDR1 and CDR2 are SGHAT and FQNNGV. In nucleotides, the CDR3 is TGTGCCAGCAGCTTTGTCAGGTCCTACGAGCAGTACTTC. Translating it yields CASSFVRSYEQYF.

This clonotype was counted a single time. The genes are TRBV6-5 and TRBJ2-3; D unclear. Germline V gene lookup returns CDR1 MNHEY and CDR2 SVGAGI. The CDR3 covers 17 residues. V lost 0 bases to trimming and J lost 4 bases, with 17 bases between them. The CDR3 coding sequence is TGTGCCAGCAGTTACTCGACGCCCCAGAATAGTCCAGATACGCAGTATTTT. It yields the protein CASSYSTPQNSPDTQYF.

In DNA, the CDR3 is TGTGCCAGCAGTAGACTAGCGGGCCCTCAGGACGAGCAGTACTTC. Translating it yields CASSRLAGPQDEQYF. The chain carries TRBV6-2 or TRBV6-3 and TRBJ2-7; 10 bases line up with TRBD2. Germline V gene lookup returns CDR1 MNHEY and CDR2 SVGEGT. V dropped 5 bases and J dropped 5; count of bases not matched to a gene: 9. The CDR3 has 15 amino acids.

The chain recombines TRBV11-2 with TRBJ2-3; weak D call: TRBD2 (7 bases). The CDR3 length is 16 residues. Per germline, CDR1 SGHAT and CDR2 FQNNGV. V was cut by 3 bases and J by 6 bases, with 19 bases left in between. Here the CDR3 reads CASSLGGLIRGDTQYF. The CDR3 nucleotides read TGTGCCAGCAGCTTGGGGGGGCTAATCCGGGGGGATACGCAGTATTTT.

The gene calls are TRBV7-8 and TRBJ1-2; 7 bases match TRBD1. The V gene's germline CDR1 is SGHVS and CDR2 FQNEAQ. The CDR3 contains 15 residues. Losses at the gene ends were 4 bases for V and 2 bases for J; bases not matched to a gene: 7. The DNA of the CDR3 is TGTGCCAGCAGCTCCTTGGGACAGTACAACTATGGCTACACCTTC. This gives the protein CASSSLGQYNYGYTF.